What follows describes a single T cell receptor beta chain. This clonotype appeared a few times. Its antigen remains unidentified. Within one base of it there is no much larger clone, and no base qualities were kept. Every diabetic patient fulfilled standard classification criteria for type 1 or type 2 diabetes, and glucose and C-peptide were evaluated using WHO-recommended methods. Exclusion applied to any donor with other autoimmune diseases or infections within the previous four weeks. Approximately 10 milliliters of peripheral blood were drawn from each participant. LymphoPrep density separation was used to isolate PBMCs. This specimen comes from a study of type 1 and type 2 diabetes patients (dated by TCRdb to between 2015 and 2016). At the level of the whole study: Eight or nine type 1 diabetes patients, a few type 2 diabetes patients and about 6 nondiabetic controls, all recruited in China, made up the cohort. Across the study, CD4+ and CD8+ T cells were positively selected from PBMCs using CD4 or CD8 MicroBeads on MACS columns. A total of fewer than 20 million paired-end reads were generated across the whole study. In the study, high-throughput sequencing was used to profile TCRbeta repertoires so that type 1 diabetes, type 2 diabetes and nondiabetic individuals could be compared. Type 2 diabetes patients were included as a disease comparison group for the type 1 diabetes patients. Sequencing of the TCRbeta libraries was paired-end and was performed on Illumina HiSeq 2000 or MiSeq instruments. Comparing approximately 19-cycle and roughly 27-cycle amplification showed similar V gene usage, suggesting similar primer efficiencies and random PCR bias.

Overall study results and their limits: Type 2 diabetes and control samples had highly correlated V and J gene usage patterns, with an average between-sample correlation of roughly 0.97. Age and gender were not matched between study groups, possibly biasing interpretation. In both CD4+ and CD8+ T cells, type 2 diabetes repertoires were highly diverse, with diversity significantly greater than that of type 1 diabetes repertoires. Because only a limited number of T2D and control samples were sequenced, some T1D-only HECs might also be present in more T2D or control samples. Only a few highly-expanded CD4+ clones (median one) were found in type 2 diabetes patients, and these clones made up a median about 3.7% of reads.

This sample was sequenced with an Illumina MiSeq. Genomic DNA from sorted T cell subsets was used as template for TCRbeta CDR3 amplification. The TCRbeta CDR3 region was amplified by multiplex PCR using 30 forward and 13 reverse primers. PCR products were purified with AMPure XP beads, then indices and adaptors were added in a second approximately 26-cycle PCR. Before sequencing, the QIAquick Gel Extraction Kit was used to gel-purify the libraries. As for how the authors treated the data: Paired-end reads were merged with FLASH and aligned to IMGT V, D and J germline references using IgBLAST. Reads with less than 70% alignment identity to germline references were removed, leaving 10 million to 14 million reads across the study. CDR3 boundaries, reading frame and productivity were assigned according to IMGT definitions. A highly-expanded clone was defined as any clone making up 1% or more of reads, and normalized Shannon entropy served as the measure of diversity. Unpaired two-tailed t-tests were used to test for differences in Shannon entropy between groups. The raw public data were reprocessed by TCRdb itself: fastp quality trimming at Q25, MiXCR clonotype calling, in-frame beta chains only. Every CDR3 protein is listed once, alongside the most common genes and DNA of its rows. These V and J calls derive from TCRdb rather than the authors' analysis. This sample comprises under 300,000 distinct CDR3 sequences, around 47% of them detected only once. Roughly 15% of the sample rests with the top ten.

The TCR was taken from a man younger than 30 with type 2 diabetes. Sequenced: peripheral blood mononuclear cells (PBMCs).

The CDR3 protein sequence reads: CASSLRGGGDSFLHGYTF. Read as DNA, the sequence is TGTGCCAGCAGCTTGCGGGGGGGAGGGGACAGTTTTCTTCATGGCTACACCTTC. The rearrangement combines TRBV11-2 with TRBJ1-2; 7 nucleotides in the junction match TRBD1. The CDR3 runs 18 residues from the cysteine to the phenylalanine. Only the CDR3 portion is preserved as DNA: 54 bases, with reading frame beginning at the first base. Trimming leaves V shorter by 3 bases and J shorter by 6 bases, with the junction holding 19 bases beyond the gene matches. The germline V gene provides CDR1 SGHAT and CDR2 FQNNGV.